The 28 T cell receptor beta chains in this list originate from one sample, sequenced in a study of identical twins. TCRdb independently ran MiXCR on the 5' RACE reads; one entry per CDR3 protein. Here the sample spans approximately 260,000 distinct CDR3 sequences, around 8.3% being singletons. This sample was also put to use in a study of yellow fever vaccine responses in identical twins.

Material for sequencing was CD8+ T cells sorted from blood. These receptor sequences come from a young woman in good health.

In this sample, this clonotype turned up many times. The CDR3 loop reads CASSLPTGANSYEQYF. The CDR3 region has the DNA TGTGCCAGCAGTCTTCCGACAGGGGCGAACTCCTACGAGCAGTACTTC. The J gene is TRBJ2-7, the V gene TRBV12-3 or TRBV12-4; 8 bases align to TRBD1. The V segment lost 5 bases and the J segment 0 bases; nucleotides outside the gene matches: 9. The CDR3 is 16 residues long.

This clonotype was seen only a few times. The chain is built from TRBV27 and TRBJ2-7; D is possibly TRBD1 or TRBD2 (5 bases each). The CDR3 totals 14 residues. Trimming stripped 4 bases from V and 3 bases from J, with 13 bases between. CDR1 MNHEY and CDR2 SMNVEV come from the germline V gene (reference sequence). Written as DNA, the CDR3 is TGTGCCAGCAGTTCCTTTCTGGGGGACTACGAGCAGTACTTC. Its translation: CASSSFLGDYEQYF.

CDR3 bases: TGTGCCAGCAGCTCGATGGGGTCCTACGAGCAGTACTTC. Amino acids: CASSSMGSYEQYF. This sequence joins TRBV7-8 and TRBJ2-7; no clear D. V was cut by 4 bases and J by 1 base, with 8 bases left in between. There are 13 residues in the CDR3. CDR1 SGHVS and CDR2 FQNEAQ come from the germline V gene.

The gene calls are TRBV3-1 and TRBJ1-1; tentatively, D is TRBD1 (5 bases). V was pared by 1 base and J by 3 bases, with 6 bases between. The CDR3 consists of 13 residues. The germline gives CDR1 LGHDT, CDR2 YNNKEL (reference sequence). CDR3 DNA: TGTGCCAGCAGCCAAGGGGGGGACACTGAAGCTTTCTTT. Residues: CASSQGGDTEAFF.

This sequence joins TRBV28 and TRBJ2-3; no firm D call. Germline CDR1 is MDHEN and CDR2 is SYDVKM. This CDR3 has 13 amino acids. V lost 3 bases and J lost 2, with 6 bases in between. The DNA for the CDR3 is TGTGCCAGCAGTTTTACAGACACAGATACGCAGTATTTT. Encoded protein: CASSFTDTDTQYF.

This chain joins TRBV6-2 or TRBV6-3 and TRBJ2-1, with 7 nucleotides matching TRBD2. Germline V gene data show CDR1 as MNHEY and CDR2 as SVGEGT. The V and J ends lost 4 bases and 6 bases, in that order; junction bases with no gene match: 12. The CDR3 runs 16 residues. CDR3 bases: TGTGCCAGCAGTTCCTTACCACGACCGGGGGGCAATGAGCAGTTCTTC. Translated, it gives CASSSLPRPGGNEQFF.

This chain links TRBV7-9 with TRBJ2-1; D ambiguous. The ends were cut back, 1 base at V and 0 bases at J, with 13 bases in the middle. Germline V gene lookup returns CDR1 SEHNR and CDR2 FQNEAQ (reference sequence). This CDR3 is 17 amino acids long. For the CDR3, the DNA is TGTGCCAGCAGCTTAGGGTGGGCTGAACACTCCTACAATGAGCAGTTCTTC. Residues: CASSLGWAEHSYNEQFF.

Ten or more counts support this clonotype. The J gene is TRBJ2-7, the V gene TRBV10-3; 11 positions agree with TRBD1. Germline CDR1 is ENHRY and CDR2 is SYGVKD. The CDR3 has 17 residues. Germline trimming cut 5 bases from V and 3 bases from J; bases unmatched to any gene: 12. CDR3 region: CAISTAGQGVSVYEQYF. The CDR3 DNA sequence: TGTGCCATCAGTACGGCGGGACAGGGGGTATCAGTCTACGAGCAGTACTTC.

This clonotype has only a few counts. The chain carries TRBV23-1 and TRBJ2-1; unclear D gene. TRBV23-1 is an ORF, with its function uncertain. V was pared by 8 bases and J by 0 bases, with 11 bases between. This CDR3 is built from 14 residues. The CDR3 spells CASGKTSSYNEQFF. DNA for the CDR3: TGCGCCAGCGGCAAAACCAGCTCCTACAATGAGCAGTTCTTC.

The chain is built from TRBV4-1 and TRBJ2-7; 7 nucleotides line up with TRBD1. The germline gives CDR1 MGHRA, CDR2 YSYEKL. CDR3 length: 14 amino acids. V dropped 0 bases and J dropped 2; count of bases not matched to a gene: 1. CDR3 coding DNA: TGCGCCAGCAGCCAAGAGGGACAGACCTACGAGCAGTACTTC. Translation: CASSQEGQTYEQYF.

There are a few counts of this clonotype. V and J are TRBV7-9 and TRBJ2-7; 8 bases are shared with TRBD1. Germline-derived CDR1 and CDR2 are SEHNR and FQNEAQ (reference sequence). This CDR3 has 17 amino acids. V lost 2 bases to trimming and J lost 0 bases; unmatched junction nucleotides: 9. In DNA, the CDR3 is TGTGCCAGCAGCTTACCGCAGGGGGACAGGCGCTCCTACGAGCAGTACTTC. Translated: CASSLPQGDRRSYEQYF.

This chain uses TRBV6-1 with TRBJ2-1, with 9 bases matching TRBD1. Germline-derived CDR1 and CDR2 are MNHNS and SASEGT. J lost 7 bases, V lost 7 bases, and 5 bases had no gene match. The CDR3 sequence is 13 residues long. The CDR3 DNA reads TGTGCCAGCAAGAGGACAGGGGAGAATGAGCAGTTCTTC. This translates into CASKRTGENEQFF.

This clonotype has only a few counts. In DNA, the CDR3 is TGTGCCAGCAGGAGAACCGGGACCTCAGATACGCAGTATTTT. Its translation: CASRRTGTSDTQYF. V usage is TRBV4-2 and J usage is TRBJ2-3; TRBD1 or TRBD2 may be the D gene (5 bases each). The V gene's germline CDR1 is LGHNA and CDR2 YNFKEQ. This CDR3 comprises 14 residues. Trimming took off 6 bases at V and 4 bases at J, with 14 bases between the two ends.

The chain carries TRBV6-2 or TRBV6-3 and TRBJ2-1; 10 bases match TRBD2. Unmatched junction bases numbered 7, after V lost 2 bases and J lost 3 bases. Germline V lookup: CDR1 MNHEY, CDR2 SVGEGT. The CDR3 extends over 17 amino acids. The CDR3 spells CASSYTPPSGSYNEQFF. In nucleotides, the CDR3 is TGTGCCAGCAGTTACACCCCCCCTAGCGGGAGCTACAATGAGCAGTTCTTC.

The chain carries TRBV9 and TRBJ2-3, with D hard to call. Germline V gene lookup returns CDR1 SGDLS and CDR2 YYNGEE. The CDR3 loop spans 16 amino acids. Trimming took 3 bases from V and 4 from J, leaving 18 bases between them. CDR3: CASSAEDSKVSDTQYF. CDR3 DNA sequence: TGTGCCAGCAGCGCGGAAGACTCCAAGGTTTCAGATACGCAGTATTTT.

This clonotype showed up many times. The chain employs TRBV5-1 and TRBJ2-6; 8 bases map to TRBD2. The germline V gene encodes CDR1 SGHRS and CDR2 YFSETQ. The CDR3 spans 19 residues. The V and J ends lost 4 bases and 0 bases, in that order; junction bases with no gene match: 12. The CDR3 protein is CASSGDGTRVSSGANVLTF. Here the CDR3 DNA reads TGCGCCAGCAGCGGAGACGGGACTAGAGTGTCCTCTGGGGCCAACGTCCTGACTTTC.

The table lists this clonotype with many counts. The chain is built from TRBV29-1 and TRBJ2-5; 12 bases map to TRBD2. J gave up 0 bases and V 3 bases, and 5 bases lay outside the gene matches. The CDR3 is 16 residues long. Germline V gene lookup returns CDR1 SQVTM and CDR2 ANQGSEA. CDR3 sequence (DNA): TGCAGCGTTGAGGGAGGACTAGCGGGGTACCAAGAGACCCAGTACTTC. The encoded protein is CSVEGGLAGYQETQYF.

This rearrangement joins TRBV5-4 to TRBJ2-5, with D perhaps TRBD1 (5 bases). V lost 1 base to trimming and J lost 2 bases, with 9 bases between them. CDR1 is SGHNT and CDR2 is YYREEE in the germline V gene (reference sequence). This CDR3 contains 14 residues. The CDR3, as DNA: TGTGCCAGCAGCTTGTCAGGGCTACAAGAGACCCAGTACTTC. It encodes CASSLSGLQETQYF.

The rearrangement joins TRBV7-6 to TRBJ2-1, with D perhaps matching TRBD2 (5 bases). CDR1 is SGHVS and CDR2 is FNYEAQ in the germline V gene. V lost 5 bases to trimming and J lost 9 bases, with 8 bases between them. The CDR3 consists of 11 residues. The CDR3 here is CASSVSGEQFF. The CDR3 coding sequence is TGTGCCAGCAGCGTAAGCGGTGAGCAGTTCTTC.

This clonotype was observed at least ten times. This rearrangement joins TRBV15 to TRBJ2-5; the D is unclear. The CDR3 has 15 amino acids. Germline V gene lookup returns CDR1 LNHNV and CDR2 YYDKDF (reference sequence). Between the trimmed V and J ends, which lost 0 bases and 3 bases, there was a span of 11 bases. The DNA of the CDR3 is TGTGCCACCAGCAGAGATATATCAGAAAAAGAGACCCAGTACTTC. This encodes CATSRDISEKETQYF.

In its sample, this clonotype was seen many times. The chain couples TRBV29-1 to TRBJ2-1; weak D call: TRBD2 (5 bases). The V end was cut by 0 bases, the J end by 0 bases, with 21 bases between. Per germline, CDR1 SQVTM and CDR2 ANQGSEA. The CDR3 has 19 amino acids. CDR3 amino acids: CSVEDISGSTLSSYNEQFF. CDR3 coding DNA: TGCAGCGTTGAAGATATAAGCGGATCTACGTTAAGCTCCTACAATGAGCAGTTCTTC.

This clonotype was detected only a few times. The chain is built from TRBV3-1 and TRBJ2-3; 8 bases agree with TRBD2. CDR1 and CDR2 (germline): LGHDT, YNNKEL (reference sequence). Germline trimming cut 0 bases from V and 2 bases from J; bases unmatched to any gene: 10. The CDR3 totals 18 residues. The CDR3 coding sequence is TGTGCCAGCAGCCAAGATGACCACAGCGGGAGAAACACAGATACGCAGTATTTT. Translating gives CASSQDDHSGRNTDTQYF.

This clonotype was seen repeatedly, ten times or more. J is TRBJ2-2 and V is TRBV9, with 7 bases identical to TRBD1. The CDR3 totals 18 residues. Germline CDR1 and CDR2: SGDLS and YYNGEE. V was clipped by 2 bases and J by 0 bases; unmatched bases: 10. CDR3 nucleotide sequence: TGTGCCAGCAGCGTCAACAGGGGACACGGACCGAACACCGGGGAGCTGTTTTTT. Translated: CASSVNRGHGPNTGELFF.

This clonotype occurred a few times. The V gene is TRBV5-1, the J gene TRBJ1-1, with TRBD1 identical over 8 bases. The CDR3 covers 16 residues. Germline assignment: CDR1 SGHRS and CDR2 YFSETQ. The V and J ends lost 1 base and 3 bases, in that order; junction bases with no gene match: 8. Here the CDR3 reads CASSLIQQGVDTEAFF. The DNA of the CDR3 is TGCGCCAGCAGCTTGATACAACAGGGGGTGGACACTGAAGCTTTCTTT.

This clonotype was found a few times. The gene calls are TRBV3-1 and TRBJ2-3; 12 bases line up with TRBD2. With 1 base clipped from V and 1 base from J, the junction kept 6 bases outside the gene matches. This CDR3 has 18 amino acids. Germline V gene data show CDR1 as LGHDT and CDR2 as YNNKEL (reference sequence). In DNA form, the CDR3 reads TGTGCCAGCAGCCAAGGACTAGCGGGAGAATTTGGCACAGATACGCAGTATTTT. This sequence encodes CASSQGLAGEFGTDTQYF.

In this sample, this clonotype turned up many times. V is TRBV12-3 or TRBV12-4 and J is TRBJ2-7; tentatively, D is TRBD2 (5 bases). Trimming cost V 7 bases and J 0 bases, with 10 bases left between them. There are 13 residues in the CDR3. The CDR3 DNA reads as TGTGCCAGCAATGAGCGGAGCTCCTACGAGCAGTACTTC. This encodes CASNERSSYEQYF.

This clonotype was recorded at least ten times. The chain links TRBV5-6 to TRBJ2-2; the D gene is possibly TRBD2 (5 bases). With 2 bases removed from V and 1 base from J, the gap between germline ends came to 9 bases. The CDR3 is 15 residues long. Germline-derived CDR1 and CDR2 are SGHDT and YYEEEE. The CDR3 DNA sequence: TGTGCCAGCAGCTTTATCCGGGAGAACACCGGGGAGCTGTTTTTT. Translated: CASSFIRENTGELFF.

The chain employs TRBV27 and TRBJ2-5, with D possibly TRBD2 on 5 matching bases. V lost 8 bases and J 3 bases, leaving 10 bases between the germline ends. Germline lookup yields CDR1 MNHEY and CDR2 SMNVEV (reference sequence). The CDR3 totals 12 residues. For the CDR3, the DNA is TGTGCCAGCGGGGAGAGGGAAGAGACCCAGTACTTC. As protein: CASGEREETQYF.